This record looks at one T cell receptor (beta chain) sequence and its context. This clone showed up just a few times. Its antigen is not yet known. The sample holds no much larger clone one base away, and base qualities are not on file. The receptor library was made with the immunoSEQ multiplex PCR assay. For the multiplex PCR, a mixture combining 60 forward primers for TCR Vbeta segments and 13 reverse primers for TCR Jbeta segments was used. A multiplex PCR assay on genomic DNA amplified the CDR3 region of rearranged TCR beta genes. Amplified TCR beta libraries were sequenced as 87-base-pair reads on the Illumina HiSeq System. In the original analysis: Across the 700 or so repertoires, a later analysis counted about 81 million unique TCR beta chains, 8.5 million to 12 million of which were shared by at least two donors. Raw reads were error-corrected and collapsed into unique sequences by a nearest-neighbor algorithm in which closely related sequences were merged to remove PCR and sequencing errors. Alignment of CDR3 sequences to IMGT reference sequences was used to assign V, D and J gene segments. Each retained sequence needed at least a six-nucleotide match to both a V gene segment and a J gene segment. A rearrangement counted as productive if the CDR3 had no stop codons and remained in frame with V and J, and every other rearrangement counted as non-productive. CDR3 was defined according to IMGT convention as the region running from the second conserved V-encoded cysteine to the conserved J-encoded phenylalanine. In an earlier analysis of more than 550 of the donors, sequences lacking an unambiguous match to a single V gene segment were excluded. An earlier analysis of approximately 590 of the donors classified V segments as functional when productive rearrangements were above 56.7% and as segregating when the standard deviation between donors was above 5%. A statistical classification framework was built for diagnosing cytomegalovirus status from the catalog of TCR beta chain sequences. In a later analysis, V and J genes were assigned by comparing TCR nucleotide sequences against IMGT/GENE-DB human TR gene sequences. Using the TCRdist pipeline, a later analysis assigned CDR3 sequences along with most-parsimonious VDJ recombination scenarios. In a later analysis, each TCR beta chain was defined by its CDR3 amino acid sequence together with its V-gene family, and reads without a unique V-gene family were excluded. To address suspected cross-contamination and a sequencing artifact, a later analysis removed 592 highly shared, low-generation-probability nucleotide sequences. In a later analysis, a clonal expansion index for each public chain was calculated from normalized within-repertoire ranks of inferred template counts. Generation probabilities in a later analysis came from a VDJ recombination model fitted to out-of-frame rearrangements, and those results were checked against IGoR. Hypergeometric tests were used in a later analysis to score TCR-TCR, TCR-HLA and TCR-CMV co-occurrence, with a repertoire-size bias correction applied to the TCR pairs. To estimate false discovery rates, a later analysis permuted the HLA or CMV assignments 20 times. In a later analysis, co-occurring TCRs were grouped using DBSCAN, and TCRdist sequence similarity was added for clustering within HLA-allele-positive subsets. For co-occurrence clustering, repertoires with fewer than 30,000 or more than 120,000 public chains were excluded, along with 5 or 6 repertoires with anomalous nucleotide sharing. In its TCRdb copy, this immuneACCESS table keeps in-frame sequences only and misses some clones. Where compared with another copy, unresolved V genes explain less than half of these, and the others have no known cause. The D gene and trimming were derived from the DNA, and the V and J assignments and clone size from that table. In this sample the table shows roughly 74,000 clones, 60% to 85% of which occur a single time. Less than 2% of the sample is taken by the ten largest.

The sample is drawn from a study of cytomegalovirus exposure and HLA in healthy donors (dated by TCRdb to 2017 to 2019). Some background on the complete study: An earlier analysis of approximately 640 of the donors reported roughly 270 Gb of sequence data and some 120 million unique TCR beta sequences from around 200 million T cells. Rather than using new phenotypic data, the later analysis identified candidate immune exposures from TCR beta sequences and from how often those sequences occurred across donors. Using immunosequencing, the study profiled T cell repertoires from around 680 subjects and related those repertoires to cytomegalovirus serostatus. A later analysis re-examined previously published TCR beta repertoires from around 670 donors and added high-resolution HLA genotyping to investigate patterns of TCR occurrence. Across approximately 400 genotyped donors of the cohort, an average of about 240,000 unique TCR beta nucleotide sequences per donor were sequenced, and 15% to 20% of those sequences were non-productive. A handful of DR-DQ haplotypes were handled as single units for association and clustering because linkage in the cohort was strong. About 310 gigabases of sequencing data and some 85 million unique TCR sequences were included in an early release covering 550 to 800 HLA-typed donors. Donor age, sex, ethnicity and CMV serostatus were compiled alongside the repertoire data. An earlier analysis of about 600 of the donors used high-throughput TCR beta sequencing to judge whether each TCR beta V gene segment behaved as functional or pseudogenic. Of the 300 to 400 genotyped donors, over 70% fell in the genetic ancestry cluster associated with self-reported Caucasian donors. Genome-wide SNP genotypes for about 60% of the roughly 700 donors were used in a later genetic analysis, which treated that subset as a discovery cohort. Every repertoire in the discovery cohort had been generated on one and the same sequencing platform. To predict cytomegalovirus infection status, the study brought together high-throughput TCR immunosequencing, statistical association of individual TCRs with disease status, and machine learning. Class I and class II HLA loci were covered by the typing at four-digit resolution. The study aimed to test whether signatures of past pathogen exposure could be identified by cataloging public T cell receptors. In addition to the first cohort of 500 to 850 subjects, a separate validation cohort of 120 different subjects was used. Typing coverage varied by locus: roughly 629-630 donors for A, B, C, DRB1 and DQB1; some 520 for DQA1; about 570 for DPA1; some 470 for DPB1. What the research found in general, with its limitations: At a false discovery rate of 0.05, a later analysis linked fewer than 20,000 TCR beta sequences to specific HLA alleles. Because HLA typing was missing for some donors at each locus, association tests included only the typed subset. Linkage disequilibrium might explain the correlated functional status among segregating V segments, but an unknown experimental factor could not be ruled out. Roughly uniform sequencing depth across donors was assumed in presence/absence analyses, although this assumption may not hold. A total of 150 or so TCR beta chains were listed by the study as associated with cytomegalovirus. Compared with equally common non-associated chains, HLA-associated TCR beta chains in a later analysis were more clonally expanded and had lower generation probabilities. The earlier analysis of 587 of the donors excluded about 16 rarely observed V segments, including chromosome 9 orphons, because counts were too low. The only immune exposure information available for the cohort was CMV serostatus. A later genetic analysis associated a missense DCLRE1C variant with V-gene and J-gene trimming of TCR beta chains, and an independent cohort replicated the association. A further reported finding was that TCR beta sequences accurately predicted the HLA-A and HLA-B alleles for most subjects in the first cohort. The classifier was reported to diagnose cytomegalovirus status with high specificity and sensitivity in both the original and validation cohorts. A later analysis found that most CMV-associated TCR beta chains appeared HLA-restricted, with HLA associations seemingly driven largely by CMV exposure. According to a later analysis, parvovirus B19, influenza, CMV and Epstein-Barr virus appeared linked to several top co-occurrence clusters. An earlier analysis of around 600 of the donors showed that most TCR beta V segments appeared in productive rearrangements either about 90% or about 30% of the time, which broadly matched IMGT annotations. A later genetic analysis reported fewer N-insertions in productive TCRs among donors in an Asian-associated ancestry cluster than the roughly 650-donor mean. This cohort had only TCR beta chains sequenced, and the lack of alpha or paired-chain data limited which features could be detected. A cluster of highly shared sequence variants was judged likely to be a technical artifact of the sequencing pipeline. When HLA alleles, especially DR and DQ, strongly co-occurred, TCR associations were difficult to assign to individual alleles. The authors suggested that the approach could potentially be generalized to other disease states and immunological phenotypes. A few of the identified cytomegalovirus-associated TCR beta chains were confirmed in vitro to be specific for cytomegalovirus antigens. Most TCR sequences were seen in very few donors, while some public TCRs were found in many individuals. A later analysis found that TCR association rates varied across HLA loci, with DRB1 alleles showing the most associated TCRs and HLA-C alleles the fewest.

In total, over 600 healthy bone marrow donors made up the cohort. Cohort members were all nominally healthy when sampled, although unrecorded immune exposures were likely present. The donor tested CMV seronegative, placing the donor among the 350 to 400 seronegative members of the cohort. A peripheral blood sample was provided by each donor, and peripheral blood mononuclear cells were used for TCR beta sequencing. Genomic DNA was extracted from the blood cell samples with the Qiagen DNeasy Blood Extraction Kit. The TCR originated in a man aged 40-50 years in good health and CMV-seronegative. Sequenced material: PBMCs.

The DNA sequence is given as TGTGCCAGCAGTGAGGGGCTAGCGGGAGGTTCGGATACGCAGTATTTT. It specifies CASSEGLAGGSDTQYF. The chain was built from TRBV6-4 and TRBJ2-3; TRBD2 fits 11 bases in the junction. Sequences MRHNA (CDR1) and SNTAGT (CDR2) are obtained from the germline V gene. The germline V and J ends show losses of 3 bases and 6 bases respectively, and no gene match explains 8 bases of the junction. Spanning cysteine to phenylalanine, the CDR3 consists of 16 amino acids. Only CDR3 DNA is held: 48 bases, read in frame from base 1.